The 11 T cell receptor beta chains below all came from one sample that was sequenced in a study of blood T cell repertoires in COVID-19. Clones were sequenced by immunoSEQ multiplex PCR, and TCRdb holds only the in-frame ones, with some missing. The sample includes 150,000 to 180,000 clones, around four fifths seen only once; the top ten take 3.5% to 4.5%. Source material: peripheral blood. The receptors shown here come from a woman aged 80 or over with acute or convalescent COVID-19.

The chain couples TRBV19 to TRBJ1-5; D is unclear. This CDR3 spans 12 amino acids. Germline V CDR1 and CDR2: LNHDA, SQIVND (reference sequence). V was cut by 1 base and J by 6 bases, with 4 bases left in between. The CDR3 DNA is TGTGCCAGTAGTATAGGCGGTCAGCCCCAGCATTTT. Protein product: CASSIGGQPQHF.

The J gene is TRBJ1-3, the V gene TRBV6-5; the D gene is possibly TRBD1 (5 bases). This CDR3 region has 13 residues. Trimming left V 2 bases short and J 7 bases short, with 9 bases between. The germline gives CDR1 MNHEY, CDR2 SVGAGI. CDR3 in DNA: TGTGCCAGCAGTTACGGGGGGGGTAACACCATATATTTT. As protein: CASSYGGGNTIYF.

The chain has TRBV6-1 and TRBJ2-7, with TRBD1 matching 10 bases. The CDR3 contains 14 residues. Germline values: CDR1 MNHNS, CDR2 SASEGT. Unmatched junction bases numbered 4, after V lost 2 bases and J lost 6 bases. CDR3 sequence (DNA): TGTGCCAGCAGTGAACTGGACAGGGGGGGCGAGCAGTACTTC. It encodes CASSELDRGGEQYF.

The V gene is TRBV6-5, the J gene TRBJ2-1; 10 nucleotides agree with TRBD1. The germline gives CDR1 MNHEY, CDR2 SVGAGI. V trimming: 8 bases; J trimming: 9 bases; junction bases outside the gene matches: 7. The CDR3 spans 13 residues. The CDR3 loop is CASGRDRGREQFF. The CDR3 DNA reads TGTGCCAGCGGCCGGGACAGGGGTCGTGAGCAGTTCTTC.

CDR3 region: CASTRQANQPQHF. CDR3 coding DNA: TGTGCCAGTACTCGACAGGCGAATCAGCCCCAGCATTTT. The chain carries TRBV6-6 and TRBJ1-5, with D maybe TRBD1 (6 bases). The germline gives CDR1 MNHNY, CDR2 SVGAGI (reference sequence). CDR3 length: 13 amino acids. V dropped 9 bases and J dropped 4 bases, with 13 bases sitting between them.

This chain connects TRBV11-2 to TRBJ2-7, with TRBD1 as a possible D gene (5 bases). This CDR3 region has 12 residues. V was shortened by 5 bases and J by 4 bases, with 9 bases between the two germline ends. Per the germline V gene, CDR1 is SGHAT and CDR2 is FQNNGV. The CDR3 region is CASSEQVYEQYF. In nucleotides, the CDR3 is TGTGCCAGCAGCGAACAGGTTTACGAGCAGTACTTC.

The J gene is TRBJ1-5, the V gene TRBV28; D remains unclear. Trimming removed 7 bases at V and 9 bases at J, with 19 bases between. Germline CDR1 and CDR2: MDHEN and SYDVKM. The length of the CDR3 is 14 residues. This chain's CDR3 is CASKPLEPSWPQHF. CDR3 nucleotides: TGTGCCAGCAAACCCTTGGAGCCGAGCTGGCCCCAGCATTTT.

The rearrangement joins TRBV19 to TRBJ1-2; D call uncertain. This CDR3 contains 15 residues. Germline V gives CDR1 LNHDA, CDR2 SQIVND (reference sequence). V was clipped by 4 bases and J by 0 bases, with 12 bases between them. The CDR3 DNA sequence: TGTGCCAGTAGTACCCGACACCCAGCTAACTATGGCTACACCTTC. This gives the protein CASSTRHPANYGYTF.

The rearrangement links TRBV18 to TRBJ1-3; possibly TRBD1 for D (5 bases). V lost 0 bases, J lost 2 bases, and 11 bases lay in between. This CDR3 contains 16 residues. Germline-derived CDR1 and CDR2 are KGHSH and LQKENI. DNA of the CDR3: TGTGCCAGCTCACCACCGGGGACTGGCCCTGGAAACACCATATATTTT. Translating gives CASSPPGTGPGNTIYF.

This sequence joins TRBV27 and TRBJ2-7, with 10 positions matching TRBD1. CDR1 is MNHEY, CDR2 SMNVEV, per germline (reference sequence). The CDR3 loop spans 15 amino acids. V was pared by 0 bases and J by 4 bases, with 3 bases of the junction left unmatched. The CDR3 coding sequence is TGTGCCAGCAGTTTATCGGACAGGGGGGAGTACGAGCAGTACTTC. This sequence encodes CASSLSDRGEYEQYF.

The DNA for the CDR3 is TGTGCCAGCAGTTACGTTGGCAACAATCAGCCCCAGCATTTT. It encodes CASSYVGNNQPQHF. The rearrangement links TRBV6-6 to TRBJ1-5; no clear D. This CDR3 comprises 14 residues. V lost 2 bases and J 3 bases, leaving 8 bases between the germline ends. Germline lookup yields CDR1 MNHNY and CDR2 SVGAGI (reference sequence).